This note documents a single T cell receptor beta chain sequence. No antigen is known for it. Qualities for individual bases were not recorded, and no much larger clone is one base off. Each collaborating institution followed its own protocols to collect whole blood in K2EDTA tubes. For TCRbeta analysis, collaborators shipped samples as frozen whole blood, isolated PBMCs, or DNA extracted from either of those sample types. The immunoSEQ Assay, a bias-controlled multiplex PCR, was used to amplify TCRbeta CDR3 regions from genomic DNA. The authors' analysis ran thus. The number of nucleated cells in each sample was estimated by amplification of reference gene primers within the assay. Sequence reads were collapsed and filtered to measure the absolute abundance of every unique TCRbeta CDR3 rearrangement. For each sample, productive Simpson clonality was calculated as the square root of Simpson's diversity index across productive rearrangements. TCRdb carries this immuneACCESS record with in-frame sequences only. Its versions omit some clonotypes, under half of them owing to an unresolved V gene in the studies checked, with the rest unexplained. V and J calls and clone size are copied from that table; D and trimming were computed from the DNA. Recorded for this sample are over 150,000 clones; approximately 91% of them occurred a single time. The top ten hold roughly 2.3% of the sample.

The germline V gene yields MNHEY for CDR1 and SVGAGI for CDR2. Relative to germline, V is 2 bases shorter and J is 1 base shorter, with 11 bases between their ends. From the cysteine through the phenylalanine, the CDR3 covers 15 amino acids. Of all the DNA, just the CDR3 is kept, 45 bases in frame from base 1. This specimen comes from a study of blood T cell repertoires in COVID-19 (dated by TCRdb to the early 2020s). Context from the whole study: Collaborator samples came from the United States, Italy and Spain and covered acute and convalescent phases of COVID-19. The prospective study material was composed of cDNA or gDNA derived from T cells, B-cell-depleted T cells, or PBMCs. The dataset comprised deeply sampled blood TCRbeta repertoires from subjects exposed to, actively infected with, or recovered from COVID-19. The repertoires were released in a freely available public database intended as a resource for research on the immune response to SARS-CoV-2. The samples were drawn from two sources: the first 160 participants of the ongoing ImmuneRACE study, and over 950 subjects contributed by 6 global collaborators. Sample metadata almost always included a de-identified subject ID, COVID-19 status, age in years and sex. Where available, HLA class I and class II types were obtained from metadata supplied by the sample provider rather than from assay-based typing.

Results the study describes overall, beyond this receptor: How much clinical and demographic metadata was included differed by source and by participant, and the metadata was provided uncurated.

Source material: peripheral blood. The clonotype originates from a man between 18 and 29 years old with acute or convalescent COVID-19. Recombination joined TRBV6-5 with TRBJ1-1; too little of a D gene remains to name it. The nucleotides read TGTGCCAGCAGTTACAACCTAGAGTGGAACACTGAAGCTTTCTTT. The translation is CASSYNLEWNTEAFF.